Following are 24 T cell receptor beta chains from one sample sequenced in a study of T cells in localized non-small cell lung cancer. Generated by immunoSEQ multiplex PCR, the TCRdb table keeps only in-frame clones and is missing some. Of about 33,000 clones in the sample, 85% to 90% were seen once. Here the sequenced sample was peripheral blood, taken before any cancer treatment. Receptors were obtained from a male donor aged 60 or older with stage III lung adenocarcinoma.

This chain uses TRBV7-6 with TRBJ1-3; a possible D gene is TRBD1 (6 bases). Trimming cost V 5 bases and J 0 bases, with 17 bases left between them. Germline V gene sequence: CDR1 SGHVS, CDR2 FNYEAQ. The CDR3 consists of 17 residues. CDR3 DNA: TGTGCCAGCAGCCTTCAGCAAGGACAGTTCTCTGGAAACACCATATATTTT. It codes for CASSLQQGQFSGNTIYF.

V usage is TRBV2 and J usage is TRBJ1-5; 9 positions match TRBD1. CDR1 is SNHLY and CDR2 is FYNNEI in the germline V gene. The CDR3 covers 18 residues. J was trimmed by 6 bases and V by 4 bases; bases with no gene match: 16. The CDR3 is CASSGFGTGGGFGQPQHF. The CDR3 coding sequence is TGTGCCAGCAGTGGTTTTGGTACAGGGGGCGGTTTTGGTCAGCCCCAGCATTTT. The complete variable domain, with remaining parts taken from reference TRBV2 and TRBJ1-5, reads EPEVTQTPSHQVTQMGQEVILRCVPISNHLYFYWYRQILGQKVEFLVSFYNNEISEKSEIFDDQFSVERPDGSNFTLKIRSTKLEDSAMYFCASSGFGTGGGFGQPQHFGDGTRLSIL.

V and J are TRBV6-6 and TRBJ2-5; no definite D call. Trimming took off 5 bases at V and 4 bases at J, with 14 bases between the two ends. Germline values: CDR1 MNHNY, CDR2 SVGAGI (reference sequence). The CDR3 runs to 14 residues. As DNA, the CDR3 is TGTGCCAGCAGTCAATTCGGGTACGGAGAGACCCAGTACTTC. As protein: CASSQFGYGETQYF.

The V call is TRBV20-1, the J call TRBJ2-3; D is undetermined. The CDR3 sequence is 10 residues long. Germline values: CDR1 DFQATT, CDR2 SNEGSKA (reference sequence). With 5 bases removed from V and 3 bases from J, the gap between germline ends came to 3 bases. CDR3 protein: CSAGTDTQYF. CDR3 bases: TGCAGTGCTGGAACAGATACGCAGTATTTT.

The chain recombines TRBV25-1 with TRBJ2-3; D unclear. Trimming stripped 1 base from V and 2 bases from J, with 10 bases between. From germline, CDR1 is MGHDK and CDR2 SYGVNS. The CDR3 extends over 15 amino acids. The CDR3 is CASSESDVSTDTQYF. CDR3 nucleotides: TGTGCCAGCAGTGAATCGGACGTATCCACAGATACGCAGTATTTT.

V and J are TRBV7-9 and TRBJ2-7; the match to TRBD2 covers 15 bases. The V gene end was trimmed by 5 bases and the J gene end by 2 bases; junction bases not matched to a gene: 13. In germline, CDR1 is SEHNR, CDR2 FQNEAQ (reference sequence). This CDR3 is built from 19 residues. The CDR3 DNA reads TGTGCCAGCAGCCCTCAACCTGGGACTAGCGGGAGGTTCCCCTACGAGCAGTACTTC. This codes for CASSPQPGTSGRFPYEQYF.

This rearrangement joins TRBV9 to TRBJ2-2; tentative D call: TRBD1 (6 bases). CDR3 length: 16 residues. The V end lost 4 bases, the J end lost 0 bases, and 13 bases lay between the germline ends. Germline CDR1 is SGDLS and CDR2 is YYNGEE. The CDR3 region has the DNA TGTGCCAGCAGCAAACCTACAGGGACGAACACCGGGGAGCTGTTTTTT. This encodes CASSKPTGTNTGELFF.

The chain uses TRBV28 and TRBJ2-1; TRBD2 matches 10 bases. There are 15 residues in the CDR3. Losses at the gene ends were 2 bases for V and 4 bases for J; bases not matched to a gene: 2. Germline lookup yields CDR1 MDHEN and CDR2 SYDVKM. The CDR3, as DNA: TGTGCCAGCAGTTTAATAGCGGGGGGTTACAATGAGCAGTTCTTC. Its protein product is CASSLIAGGYNEQFF.

The chain carries TRBV19 and TRBJ1-1; no reliable D call. The V end lost 0 bases, the J end lost 13 bases, and 15 bases lay between the germline ends. Germline assignment: CDR1 LNHDA and CDR2 SQIVND (reference sequence). This CDR3 spans 13 amino acids. The CDR3 here is CASSIEARDTFFF. DNA of the CDR3: TGTGCCAGTAGTATAGAGGCCCGTGACACTTTTTTCTTT. The full variable domain, its missing parts supplied by reference TRBV19 and TRBJ1-1, is DGGITQSPKYLFRKEGQNVTLSCEQNLNHDAMYWYRQDPGQGLRLIYYSQIVNDFQKGDIAEGYSVSREKKESFPLTVTSAQKNPTAFYLCASSIEARDTFFFGQGTRLTVV.

The V call is TRBV6-5, the J call TRBJ1-5, with a possible D match to TRBD1 (6 bases). Trimming removed 6 bases from V and 5 bases from J, with 14 bases in between. The CDR3 has 14 amino acids. Germline CDR1 and CDR2: MNHEY and SVGAGI. CDR3 nucleotides: TGTGCCAGCAGACCAACAGGGAACTATCAGCCCCAGCATTTT. As protein: CASRPTGNYQPQHF.

The rearrangement links TRBV9 to TRBJ2-2; possible D gene TRBD1, 6 bases. This CDR3 contains 14 residues. From germline, CDR1 is SGDLS and CDR2 YYNGEE. Trimming stripped 3 bases from V and 6 bases from J, with 12 bases between. CDR3 sequence (DNA): TGTGCCAGCAGCGCCATACAGGGCCCCGGGGAGCTGTTTTTT. The encoded protein is CASSAIQGPGELFF.

The V and J genes are TRBV7-9 and TRBJ1-3; D might be TRBD1 (5 bases). This CDR3 comprises 17 residues. V lost 2 bases and J lost 4, with 18 bases in between. Germline lookup yields CDR1 SEHNR and CDR2 FQNEAQ (reference sequence). CDR3 sequence (DNA): TGTGCCAGCAGCTTACTCCGATGGAGGGGATCGGGAAACACCATATATTTT. Translating it yields CASSLLRWRGSGNTIYF. Using reference TRBV7-9 and TRBJ1-3 for the parts outside the CDR3, the full variable domain is DTGVSQNPRHKITKRGQNVTFRCDPISEHNRLYWYRQTLGQGPEFLTYFQNEAQLEKSRLLSDRFSAERPKGSFSTLEIQRTEQGDSAMYLCASSLLRWRGSGNTIYFGEGSWLTVV.

The J gene is TRBJ2-2, the V gene TRBV10-3, with D uncertain. Trimming removed 7 bases at V and 4 bases at J, with 13 bases between. The germline V gene has CDR1 ENHRY and CDR2 SYGVKD. The CDR3 contains 14 residues. CDR3 bases: TGTGCCATCACTGGCAGTTTTTTCACCGGGGAGCTGTTTTTT. Residues: CAITGSFFTGELFF.

The chain recombines TRBV6-1 with TRBJ2-7; 11 bases map to TRBD2. The V gene's germline CDR1 is MNHNS and CDR2 SASEGT. V was pared by 4 bases and J by 7 bases, with 6 bases of the junction left unmatched. This CDR3 has 14 amino acids. The CDR3: CASSVSGGELEQYF. DNA for the CDR3: TGTGCCAGCAGTGTTAGCGGGGGGGAGTTGGAGCAGTACTTC.

This clone was counted only a few times. CDR3 protein: CASSVASGDEKLFF. Written as DNA, the CDR3 is TGTGCCAGCAGCGTAGCTTCCGGGGATGAAAAACTGTTTTTT. V gene TRBV9 combines with J gene TRBJ1-4; D is unresolved. Deletions cut 0 bases from V and 6 bases from J, with 9 bases between. This CDR3 has 14 residues. The germline gives CDR1 SGDLS, CDR2 YYNGEE.

The CDR3 coding sequence is TGCGCCAGCAGGACTGATTCCTATGGCTACACCTTC. As protein: CASRTDSYGYTF. The V gene is TRBV10-2, the J gene TRBJ1-2; no clear D. CDR1 WSHSY and CDR2 SAAADI come from the germline V gene. The germline V and J ends were trimmed by 6 bases and 4 bases, with 9 bases remaining between them. The length of the CDR3 is 12 residues.

This clone has a handful of counts. The chain joins TRBV28 to TRBJ2-7; 9 bases map to TRBD1. The J segment lost 2 bases and the V segment lost 6 bases, leaving 11 bases of the junction unmatched. Germline V gene lookup returns CDR1 MDHEN and CDR2 SYDVKM. The CDR3 loop spans 16 amino acids. CDR3 amino acids: CASSFAGTGRPYEQYF. The CDR3 region has the DNA TGTGCCAGCAGCTTTGCCGGGACAGGGCGACCCTACGAGCAGTACTTC.

This chain links TRBV29-1 with TRBJ2-5; 7 bases fit TRBD1. This CDR3 contains 14 residues. Unmatched junction bases numbered 6, after V lost 4 bases and J lost 1 base. Per germline, CDR1 SQVTM and CDR2 ANQGSEA. CDR3 residues: CSVAIWTGQETQYF. The CDR3 bases are TGCAGCGTTGCAATATGGACAGGCCAAGAGACCCAGTACTTC.

This clone has a handful of counts. The CDR3, as DNA: TGTGCCAGCAGTTTACAGGGCTACGAGCAGTACTTC. Its protein product is CASSLQGYEQYF. The chain is built from TRBV27 and TRBJ2-7, with TRBD1 as a possible D gene (5 bases). Between the trimmed V and J ends, which lost 2 bases and 3 bases, there was a span of 5 bases. CDR1 MNHEY and CDR2 SMNVEV come from the germline V gene (reference sequence). The CDR3 sequence is 12 residues long.

The gene calls are TRBV5-1 and TRBJ2-5, with 8 bases lining up with TRBD1. V dropped 4 bases and J dropped 5; count of bases not matched to a gene: 7. This CDR3 is 14 amino acids long. In germline, CDR1 is SGHRS, CDR2 YFSETQ. CDR3 DNA sequence: TGCGCCAGCAGCATCGGGACAGGTTTGGAGACCCAGTACTTC. Translating gives CASSIGTGLETQYF.

This sequence joins TRBV18 and TRBJ1-4, with D tentatively TRBD1 (5 bases). V lost 4 bases and J 2 bases, leaving 14 bases between the germline ends. Germline CDR1 is KGHSH and CDR2 is LQKENI. The CDR3 loop spans 16 amino acids. The CDR3 is CASSRPQGTTNEKLFF. The CDR3 DNA follows: TGTGCCAGCTCACGGCCGCAGGGAACGACTAATGAAAAACTGTTTTTT.

The chain combines TRBV15 with TRBJ1-3, with D unresolved. Trimming removed 6 bases at V and 5 bases at J, with 14 bases between. Germline CDR1 LNHNV, CDR2 YYDKDF (reference sequence). The CDR3 contains 14 residues. The CDR3 reads CATSDWASRNTIYF. Here the CDR3 DNA reads TGTGCCACCAGTGATTGGGCAAGCAGAAACACCATATATTTT.

The chain carries TRBV10-3 and TRBJ1-2; 7 bases are a match to TRBD1. The germline gives CDR1 ENHRY, CDR2 SYGVKD. Germline trimming cut 3 bases from V and 2 bases from J; bases unmatched to any gene: 15. CDR3 length: 18 residues. In nucleotides, the CDR3 is TGTGCCATCAGTGATCAGACAGGGCCTACCCTCCCCAACTATGGCTACACCTTC. This translates into CAISDQTGPTLPNYGYTF.

The chain joins TRBV18 to TRBJ1-3; D gene ambiguous. This CDR3 is built from 13 residues. V lost 0 bases to trimming and J lost 4 bases, with 4 bases between them. The V gene's germline CDR1 is KGHSH and CDR2 LQKENI. The CDR3 region has the DNA TGTGCCAGCTCACCACCTTCGGGAAACACCATATATTTT. Its protein is CASSPPSGNTIYF.